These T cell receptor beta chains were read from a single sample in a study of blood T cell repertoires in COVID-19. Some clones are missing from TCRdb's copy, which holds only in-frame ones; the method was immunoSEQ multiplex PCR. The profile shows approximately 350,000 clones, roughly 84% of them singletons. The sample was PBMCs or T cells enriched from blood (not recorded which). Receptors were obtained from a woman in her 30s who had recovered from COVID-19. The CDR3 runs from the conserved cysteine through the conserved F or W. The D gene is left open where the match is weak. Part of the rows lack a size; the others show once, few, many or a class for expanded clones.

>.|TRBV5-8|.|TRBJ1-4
CASSPLWGEREKLFF
TGTGCCAGCAGCCCGCTTTGGGGGGAGAGGGAAAAACTGTTTTTT
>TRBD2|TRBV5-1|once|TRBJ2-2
CASSFSGGTGELFF
TGCGCCAGCAGCTTCTCCGGGGGGACCGGGGAGCTGTTTTTT
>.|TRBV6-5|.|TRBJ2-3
CASSYSGGQTDTQYF
TGTGCCAGCAGTTACTCGGGGGGGCAAACAGATACGCAGTATTTT
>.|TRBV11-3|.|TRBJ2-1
CASSLGWQGNGEQFF
TGTGCCAGCAGCTTAGGTTGGCAGGGAAATGGTGAGCAGTTCTTC
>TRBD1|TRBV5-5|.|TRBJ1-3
CASSLSAPPGQGWDTIYF
TGTGCCAGCAGCTTGTCCGCTCCTCCGGGACAGGGATGGGACACCATATATTTT
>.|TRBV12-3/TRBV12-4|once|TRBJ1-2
CASSQVYGYTF
TGTGCCAGCAGTCAGGTTTATGGCTACACCTTC
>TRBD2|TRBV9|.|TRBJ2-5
CASSVEGLADKETQYF
TGTGCCAGCAGCGTAGAGGGACTAGCGGATAAAGAGACCCAGTACTTC
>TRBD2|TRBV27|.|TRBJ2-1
CASGQREGNEQFF
TGTGCCAGCGGGCAGCGGGAGGGGAATGAGCAGTTCTTC
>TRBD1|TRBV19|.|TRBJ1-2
CASSQATGLGYTF
TGTGCCAGTAGCCAGGCGACAGGGTTGGGCTACACCTTC
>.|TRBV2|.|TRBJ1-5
CASSVGGVYQPQHF
TGTGCCAGCAGTGTGGGAGGCGTCTATCAGCCCCAGCATTTT